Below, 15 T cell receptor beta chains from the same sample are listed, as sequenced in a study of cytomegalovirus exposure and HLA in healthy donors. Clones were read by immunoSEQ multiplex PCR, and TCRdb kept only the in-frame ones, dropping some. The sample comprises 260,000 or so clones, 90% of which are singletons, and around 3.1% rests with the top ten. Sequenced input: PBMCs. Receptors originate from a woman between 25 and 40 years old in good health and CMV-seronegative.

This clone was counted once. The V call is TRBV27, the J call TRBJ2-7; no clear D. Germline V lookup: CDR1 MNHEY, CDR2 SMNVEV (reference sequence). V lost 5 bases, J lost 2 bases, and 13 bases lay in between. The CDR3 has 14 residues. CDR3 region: CASSRTRTAYEQYF. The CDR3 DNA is TGTGCCAGCAGTCGAACCCGGACGGCCTACGAGCAGTACTTC.

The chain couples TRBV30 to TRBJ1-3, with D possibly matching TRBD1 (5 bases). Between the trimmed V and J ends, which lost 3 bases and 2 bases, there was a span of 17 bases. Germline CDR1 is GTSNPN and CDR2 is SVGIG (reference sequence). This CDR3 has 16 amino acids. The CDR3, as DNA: TGTGCCTGGAGGACCCGGGACCCTCGGCCTGGAAACACCATATATTTT. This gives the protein CAWRTRDPRPGNTIYF.

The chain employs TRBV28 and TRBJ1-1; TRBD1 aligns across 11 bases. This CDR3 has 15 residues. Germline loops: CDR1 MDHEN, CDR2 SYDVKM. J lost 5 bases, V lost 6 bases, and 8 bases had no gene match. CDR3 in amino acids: CASSATGTGGTEAFF. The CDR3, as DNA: TGTGCCAGCAGCGCTACAGGGACAGGGGGAACTGAAGCTTTCTTT.

The CDR3 sequence is CASSGDSSFYGYTF. CDR3 coding DNA: TGTGCCAGCAGCGGAGACAGTAGCTTCTATGGCTACACCTTC. J is TRBJ1-2 and V is TRBV7-9; D is perhaps TRBD1 (5 bases). Per the germline V gene, CDR1 is SEHNR and CDR2 is FQNEAQ (reference sequence). There are 14 residues in the CDR3. V gave up 5 bases and J gave up 4 bases, with 14 bases separating them. Supplemented by reference TRBV7-9 and TRBJ1-2, the full variable domain reads DTGVSQNPRHKITKRGQNVTFRCDPISEHNRLYWYRQTLGQGPEFLTYFQNEAQLEKSRLLSDRFSAERPKGSFSTLEIQRTEQGDSAMYLCASSGDSSFYGYTFGSGTRLTVV.

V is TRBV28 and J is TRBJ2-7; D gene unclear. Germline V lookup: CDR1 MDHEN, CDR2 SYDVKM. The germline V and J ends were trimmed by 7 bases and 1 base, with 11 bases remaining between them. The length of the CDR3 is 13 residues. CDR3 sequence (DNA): TGTGCCAGCATTTCACATCTGTCCTACGAGCAGTACTTC. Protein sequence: CASISHLSYEQYF.

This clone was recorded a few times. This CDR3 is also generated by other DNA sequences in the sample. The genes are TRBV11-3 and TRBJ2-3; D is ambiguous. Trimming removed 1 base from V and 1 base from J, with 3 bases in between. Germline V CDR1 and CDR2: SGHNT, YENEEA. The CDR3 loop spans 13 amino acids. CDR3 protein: CASSLGGTDTQYF. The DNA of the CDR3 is TGTGCCAGCAGCTTAGGGGGCACAGATACGCAGTATTTT. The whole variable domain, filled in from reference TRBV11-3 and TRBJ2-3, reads EAGVVQSPRYKIIEKKQPVAFWCNPISGHNTLYWYLQNLGQGPELLIRYENEEAVDDSQLPKDRFSAERLKGVDSTLKIQPAELGDSAVYLCASSLGGTDTQYFGPGTRLTVL.

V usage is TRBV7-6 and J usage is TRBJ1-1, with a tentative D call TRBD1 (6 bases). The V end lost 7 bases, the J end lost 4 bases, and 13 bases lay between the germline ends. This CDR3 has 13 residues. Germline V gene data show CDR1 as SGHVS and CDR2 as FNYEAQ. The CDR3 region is CASTQGGSTEAFF. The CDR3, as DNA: TGTGCCAGCACACAAGGGGGTAGCACTGAAGCTTTCTTT.

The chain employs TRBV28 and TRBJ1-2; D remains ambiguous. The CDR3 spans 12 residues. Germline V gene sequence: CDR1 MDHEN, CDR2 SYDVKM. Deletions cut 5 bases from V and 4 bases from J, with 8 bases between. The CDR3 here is CASSTPSYGYTF. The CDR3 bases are TGTGCCAGCAGTACGCCCAGCTATGGCTACACCTTC.

The CDR3 DNA sequence: TGTGCCAGCAGTCCCCGGACAGGGAACACCGGGGAGCTGTTTTTT. Amino acid sequence: CASSPRTGNTGELFF. The genes are TRBV6-5 and TRBJ2-2; TRBD1 aligns across 7 bases. The CDR3 length is 15 residues. From germline, CDR1 is MNHEY and CDR2 SVGAGI. V gave up 5 bases and J gave up 1 base; unmatched junction bases: 4.

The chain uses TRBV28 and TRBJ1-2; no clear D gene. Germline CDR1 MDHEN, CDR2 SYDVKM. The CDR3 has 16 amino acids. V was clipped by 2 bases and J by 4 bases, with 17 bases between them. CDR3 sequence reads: CASSLRVRISPYGYTF. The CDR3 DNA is TGTGCCAGCAGTTTAAGGGTTAGAATCAGCCCCTATGGCTACACCTTC.

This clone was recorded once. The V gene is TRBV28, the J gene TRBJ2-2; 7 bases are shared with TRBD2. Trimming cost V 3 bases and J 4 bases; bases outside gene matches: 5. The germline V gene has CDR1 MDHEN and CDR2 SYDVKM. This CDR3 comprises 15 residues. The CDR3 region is CASSFGRTVTGELFF. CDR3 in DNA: TGTGCCAGCAGTTTCGGGAGGACGGTCACCGGGGAGCTGTTTTTT.

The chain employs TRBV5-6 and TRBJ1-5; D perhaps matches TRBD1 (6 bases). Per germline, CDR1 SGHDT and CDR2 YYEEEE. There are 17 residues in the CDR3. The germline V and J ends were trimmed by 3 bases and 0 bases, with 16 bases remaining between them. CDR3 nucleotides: TGTGCCAGCAGCTATTCAGGGGCGCGGTATAGCAATCAGCCCCAGCATTTT. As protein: CASSYSGARYSNQPQHF. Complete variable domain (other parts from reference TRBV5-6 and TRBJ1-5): DAGVTQSPTHLIKTRGQQVTLRCSPKSGHDTVSWYQQALGQGPQFIFQYYEEEERQRGNFPDRFSGHQFPNYSSELNVNALLLGDSALYLCASSYSGARYSNQPQHFGDGTRLSIL.

The CDR3 sequence is CASTFAAGASEKLFF. The CDR3 nucleotides read TGTGCCAGCACGTTCGCGGCCGGTGCATCGGAAAAACTGTTTTTT. The chain combines TRBV6-1 with TRBJ1-4; no definite D call. The germline V gene encodes CDR1 MNHNS and CDR2 SASEGT. Trimming removed 7 bases at V and 8 bases at J, with 20 bases between. The CDR3 covers 15 residues.

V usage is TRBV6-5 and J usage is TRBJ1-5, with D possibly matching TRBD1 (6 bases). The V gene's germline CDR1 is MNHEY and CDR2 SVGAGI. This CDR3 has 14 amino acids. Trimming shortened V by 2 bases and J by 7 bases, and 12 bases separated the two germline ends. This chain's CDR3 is CASSYGGPGQPQHF. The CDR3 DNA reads TGTGCCAGCAGTTACGGGGGGCCGGGGCAGCCCCAGCATTTT.

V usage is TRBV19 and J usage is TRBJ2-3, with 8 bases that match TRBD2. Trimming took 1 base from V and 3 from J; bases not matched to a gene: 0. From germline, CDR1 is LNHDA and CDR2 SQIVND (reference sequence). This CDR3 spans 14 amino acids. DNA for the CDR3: TGTGCCAGTAGTATAGCGGGGGGGACAGATACGCAGTATTTT. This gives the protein CASSIAGGTDTQYF. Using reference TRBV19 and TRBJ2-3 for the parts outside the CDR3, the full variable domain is DGGITQSPKYLFRKEGQNVTLSCEQNLNHDAMYWYRQDPGQGLRLIYYSQIVNDFQKGDIAEGYSVSREKKESFPLTVTSAQKNPTAFYLCASSIAGGTDTQYFGPGTRLTVL.